A single sample gave rise to the 7 T cell receptor beta chains below, sequenced in a study of blood T cells in healthy people across ages. Combining a sample-barcoded 5' primer with a J-beta primer mix, a second PCR ran for roughly 6 to 11 cycles. TCRdb passed the 5' RACE reads through MiXCR, listing each CDR3 protein once. The sample has more than 1,400,000 distinct CDR3 sequences, 42% seen once. Sequenced sample: blood. These receptors came from a woman aged 18-35 years in good health.

This clonotype showed up just a few times. The DNA of the CDR3 is TGTGCCAGCAGTGGGAGGACTAGCGGAAATCCCTACGAGCAGTACTTC. Translating gives CASSGRTSGNPYEQYF. The chain uses TRBV6-1 and TRBJ2-7, with 10 positions matching TRBD2. CDR1 and CDR2 from the germline V gene are MNHNS and SASEGT. The J segment lost 2 bases and the V segment lost 4 bases, leaving 8 bases of the junction unmatched. The CDR3 extends over 16 amino acids.

This clonotype was detected only a few times. The genes are TRBV12-3 or TRBV12-4 and TRBJ2-1, with D perhaps TRBD2 (6 bases). The CDR3 is 16 amino acids. V lost 5 bases and J lost 4, with 18 bases in between. The CDR3 protein is CASSNWNGGAYNEQFF. The CDR3 DNA reads TGTGCCAGCAGTAATTGGAACGGCGGGGCGTACAATGAGCAGTTCTTC.

V is TRBV27 and J is TRBJ2-5; perhaps D is TRBD1 or TRBD2 (5 bases each). Germline V CDR1 and CDR2: MNHEY, SMNVEV (reference sequence). V gave up 4 bases and J gave up 4 bases, with 10 bases separating them. CDR3 length: 13 residues. The CDR3 coding sequence is TGTGCCAGCAGTTATCCGGGACGAGAGACCCAGTACTTC. This gives the protein CASSYPGRETQYF.

This clonotype was seen a handful of times. The chain recombines TRBV20-1 with TRBJ2-5; D is perhaps TRBD1 (5 bases). Germline lookup yields CDR1 DFQATT and CDR2 SNEGSKA (reference sequence). This CDR3 comprises 11 residues. The CDR3 here is CSPGSQETQYF. CDR3 coding DNA: TGCAGCCCAGGGTCCCAAGAGACCCAGTACTTC.

The CDR3 here is CSASWVATQYF. CDR3 nucleotide sequence: TGCAGTGCTAGTTGGGTTGCGACCCAGTACTTC. This rearrangement joins TRBV20-1 to TRBJ2-5; D uncertain. The CDR3 runs to 11 residues. Trimming removed 3 bases at V and 7 bases at J, with 9 bases between. Germline loops: CDR1 DFQATT, CDR2 SNEGSKA (reference sequence).

This clonotype occurred a few times. The genes are TRBV6-2 or TRBV6-3 and TRBJ2-3; no firm D call. V shed 2 bases and J shed 1 base, with 7 bases lying between them. The CDR3 loop spans 14 amino acids. In germline, CDR1 is MNHEY, CDR2 SVGEGT. This chain's CDR3 is CASSYPLRTDTQYF. The CDR3, as DNA: TGTGCCAGCAGTTACCCCCTCCGCACAGATACGCAGTATTTT.

A few counts support this clonotype. CDR3 region: CASSRRSSGGSSYNEQFF. CDR3 DNA sequence: TGTGCCAGCAGTCGGAGGTCTAGCGGGGGTAGCTCCTACAATGAGCAGTTCTTC. This chain connects TRBV2 to TRBJ2-1; 10 nucleotides align to TRBD2. Germline assignment: CDR1 SNHLY and CDR2 FYNNEI. The CDR3 runs to 18 residues. V was pared by 5 bases and J by 0 bases, with 10 bases of the junction left unmatched.